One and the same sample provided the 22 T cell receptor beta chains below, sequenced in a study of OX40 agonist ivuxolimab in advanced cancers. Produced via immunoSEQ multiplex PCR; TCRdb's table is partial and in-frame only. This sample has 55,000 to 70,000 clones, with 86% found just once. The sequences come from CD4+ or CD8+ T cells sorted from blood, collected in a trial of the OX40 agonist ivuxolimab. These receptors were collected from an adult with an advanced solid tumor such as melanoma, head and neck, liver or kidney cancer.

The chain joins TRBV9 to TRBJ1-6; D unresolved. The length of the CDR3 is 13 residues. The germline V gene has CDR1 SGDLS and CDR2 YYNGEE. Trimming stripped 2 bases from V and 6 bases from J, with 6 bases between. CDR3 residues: CASSVNTNSPLHF. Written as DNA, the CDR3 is TGTGCCAGCAGCGTGAATACTAATTCACCCCTCCACTTT.

This CDR3 is CASSAQGKRTNEQFF. The CDR3 bases are TGTGCCAGCAGTGCCCAGGGGAAACGGACCAATGAGCAGTTCTTC. The gene calls are TRBV2 and TRBJ2-1; possibly TRBD1 for D (6 bases). This CDR3 contains 15 residues. The V gene's germline CDR1 is SNHLY and CDR2 FYNNEI. V was clipped by 4 bases and J by 6 bases, with 16 bases between them.

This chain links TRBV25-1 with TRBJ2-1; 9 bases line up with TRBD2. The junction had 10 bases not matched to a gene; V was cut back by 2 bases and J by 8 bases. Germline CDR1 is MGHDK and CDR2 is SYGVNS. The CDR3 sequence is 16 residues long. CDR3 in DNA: TGTGCCAGCAGTGAAAGGGCTAGCGGGATTGGGGATGAGCAGTTCTTC. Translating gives CASSERASGIGDEQFF.

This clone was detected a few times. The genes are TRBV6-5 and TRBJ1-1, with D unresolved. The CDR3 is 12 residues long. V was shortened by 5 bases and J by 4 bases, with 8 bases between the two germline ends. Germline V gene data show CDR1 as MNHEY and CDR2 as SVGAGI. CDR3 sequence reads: CASSAGSTEAFF. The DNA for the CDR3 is TGTGCCAGCAGTGCCGGGAGCACTGAAGCTTTCTTT.

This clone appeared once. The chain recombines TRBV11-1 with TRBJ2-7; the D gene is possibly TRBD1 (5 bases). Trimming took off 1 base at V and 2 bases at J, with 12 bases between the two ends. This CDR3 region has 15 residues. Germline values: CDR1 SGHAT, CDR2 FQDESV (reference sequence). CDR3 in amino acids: CASSLGTPITYEQYF. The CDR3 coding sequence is TGTGCCAGCAGCTTAGGGACACCTATTACCTACGAGCAGTACTTC.

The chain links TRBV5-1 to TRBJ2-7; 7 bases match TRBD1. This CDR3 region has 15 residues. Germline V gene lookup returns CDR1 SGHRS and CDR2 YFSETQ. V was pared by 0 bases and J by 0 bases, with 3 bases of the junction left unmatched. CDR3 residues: CASSLEGTVSYEQYF. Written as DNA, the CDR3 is TGCGCCAGCAGCTTGGAGGGGACAGTCTCCTACGAGCAGTACTTC. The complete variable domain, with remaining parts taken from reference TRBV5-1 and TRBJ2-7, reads KAGVTQTPRYLIKTRGQQVTLSCSPISGHRSVSWYQQTPGQGLQFLFEYFSETQRNKGNFPGRFSGRQFSNSRSEMNVSTLELGDSALYLCASSLEGTVSYEQYFGPGTRLTVT.

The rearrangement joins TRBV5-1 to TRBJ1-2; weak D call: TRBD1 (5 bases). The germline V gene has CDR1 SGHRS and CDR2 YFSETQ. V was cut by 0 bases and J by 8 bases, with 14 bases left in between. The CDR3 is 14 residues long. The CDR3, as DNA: TGCGCCAGCAGCTTGGCCTTAGAAGGGGAAGGCTACACCTTC. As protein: CASSLALEGEGYTF.

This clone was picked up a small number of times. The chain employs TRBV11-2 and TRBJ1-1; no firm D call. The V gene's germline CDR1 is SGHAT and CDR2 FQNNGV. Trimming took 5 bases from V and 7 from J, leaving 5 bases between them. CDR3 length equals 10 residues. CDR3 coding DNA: TGTGCCAGCAGCCGAAATGAAGCTTTCTTT. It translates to CASSRNEAFF.

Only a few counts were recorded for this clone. This chain's CDR3 is CASSLAGNTQYF. The CDR3, as DNA: TGTGCCAGCAGCTTAGCTGGGAATACGCAGTATTTT. The genes are TRBV7-6 and TRBJ2-3; D remains ambiguous. This CDR3 has 12 amino acids. V gave up 0 bases and J gave up 7 bases, with 5 bases separating them. Germline lookup yields CDR1 SGHVS and CDR2 FNYEAQ.

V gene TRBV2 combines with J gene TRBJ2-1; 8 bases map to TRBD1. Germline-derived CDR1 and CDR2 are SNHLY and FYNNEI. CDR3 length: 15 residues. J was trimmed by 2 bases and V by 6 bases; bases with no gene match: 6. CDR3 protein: CASSKGQGTYNEQFF. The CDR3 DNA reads TGTGCCAGCAGCAAAGGACAGGGAACCTACAATGAGCAGTTCTTC.

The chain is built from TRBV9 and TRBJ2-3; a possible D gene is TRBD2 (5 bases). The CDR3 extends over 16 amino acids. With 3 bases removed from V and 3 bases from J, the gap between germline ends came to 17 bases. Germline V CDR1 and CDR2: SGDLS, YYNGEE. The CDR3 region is CASSAATSRVTDTQYF. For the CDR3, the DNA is TGTGCCAGCAGCGCCGCTACCTCGAGGGTTACAGATACGCAGTATTTT.

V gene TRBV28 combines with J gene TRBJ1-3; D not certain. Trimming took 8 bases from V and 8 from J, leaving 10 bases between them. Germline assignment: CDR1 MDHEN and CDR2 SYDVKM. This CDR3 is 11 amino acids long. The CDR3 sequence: CASVYRDTIYF. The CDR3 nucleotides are TGTGCCAGCGTCTATAGAGACACCATATATTTT.

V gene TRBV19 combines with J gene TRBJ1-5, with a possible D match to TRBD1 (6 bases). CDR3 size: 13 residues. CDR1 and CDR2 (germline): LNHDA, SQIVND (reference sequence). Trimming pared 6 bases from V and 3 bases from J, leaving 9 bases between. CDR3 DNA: TGTGCCAGTAGGGGGGGGGCCAATCAGCCCCAGCATTTT. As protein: CASRGGANQPQHF.

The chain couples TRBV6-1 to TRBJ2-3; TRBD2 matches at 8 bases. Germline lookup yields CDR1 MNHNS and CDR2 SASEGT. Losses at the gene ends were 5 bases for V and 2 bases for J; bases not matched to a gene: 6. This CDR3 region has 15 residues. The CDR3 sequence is CASSSRGGDTDTQYF. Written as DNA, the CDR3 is TGTGCCAGCAGTTCCCGGGGGGGCGACACAGATACGCAGTATTTT.

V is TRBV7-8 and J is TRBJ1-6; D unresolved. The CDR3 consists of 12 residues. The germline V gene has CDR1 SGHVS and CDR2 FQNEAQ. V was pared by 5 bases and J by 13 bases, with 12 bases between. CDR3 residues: CASSLGIFPLHF. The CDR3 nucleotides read TGTGCCAGCAGCCTGGGCATATTTCCCCTCCACTTT.

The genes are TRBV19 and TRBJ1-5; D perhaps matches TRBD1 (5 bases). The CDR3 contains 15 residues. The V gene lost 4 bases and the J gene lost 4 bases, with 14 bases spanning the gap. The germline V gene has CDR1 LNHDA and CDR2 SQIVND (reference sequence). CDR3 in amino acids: CASSSRASDNQPQHF. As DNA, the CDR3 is TGTGCCAGTAGTAGCAGGGCCTCTGATAATCAGCCCCAGCATTTT. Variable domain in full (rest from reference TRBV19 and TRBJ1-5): DGGITQSPKYLFRKEGQNVTLSCEQNLNHDAMYWYRQDPGQGLRLIYYSQIVNDFQKGDIAEGYSVSREKKESFPLTVTSAQKNPTAFYLCASSSRASDNQPQHFGDGTRLSIL.

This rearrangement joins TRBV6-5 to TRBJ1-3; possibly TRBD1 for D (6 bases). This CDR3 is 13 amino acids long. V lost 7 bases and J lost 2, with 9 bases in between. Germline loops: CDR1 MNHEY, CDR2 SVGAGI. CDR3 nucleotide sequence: TGTGCCAGCACCGAGGGGGCTGGAAACACCATATATTTT. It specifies CASTEGAGNTIYF.

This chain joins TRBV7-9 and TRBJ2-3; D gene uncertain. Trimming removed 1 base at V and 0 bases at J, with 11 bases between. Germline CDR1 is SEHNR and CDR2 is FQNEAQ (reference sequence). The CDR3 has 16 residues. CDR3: CASSLGLRGSTDTQYF. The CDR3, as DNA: TGTGCCAGCAGCTTAGGGCTCCGAGGTAGCACAGATACGCAGTATTTT.

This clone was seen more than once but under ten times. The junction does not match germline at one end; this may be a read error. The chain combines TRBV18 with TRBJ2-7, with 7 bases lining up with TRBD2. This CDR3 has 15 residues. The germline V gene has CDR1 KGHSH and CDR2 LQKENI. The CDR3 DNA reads TGTGCCAGCTCCCCACAGAGCGGGGCCTCCTACGAGCAGTACTTC. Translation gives CASSPQSGASYEQYF.

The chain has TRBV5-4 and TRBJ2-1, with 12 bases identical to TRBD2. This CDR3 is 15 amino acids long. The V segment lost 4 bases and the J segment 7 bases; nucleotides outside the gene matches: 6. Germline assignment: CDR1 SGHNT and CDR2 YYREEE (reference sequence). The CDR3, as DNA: TGTGCCAGCAGCGCGGGACTAGCGGGCGCAAATGAGCAGTTCTTC. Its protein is CASSAGLAGANEQFF.

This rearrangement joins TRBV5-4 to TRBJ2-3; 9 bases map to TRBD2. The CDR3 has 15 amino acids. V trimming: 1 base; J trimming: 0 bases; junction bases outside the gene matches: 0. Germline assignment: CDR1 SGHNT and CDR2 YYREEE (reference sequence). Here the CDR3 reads CASSLTSGSTDTQYF. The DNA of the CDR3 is TGTGCCAGCAGCTTGACTAGCGGGAGCACAGATACGCAGTATTTT.

CDR3 nucleotide sequence: TGCGCCAGCACCGGCGGGGCCAAGGGGGCTTTAGAGACCCAGTACTTC. Residues: CASTGGAKGALETQYF. The chain joins TRBV5-1 to TRBJ2-5, with a tentative D call TRBD1 (7 bases). The length of the CDR3 is 16 residues. Deletions cut 6 bases from V and 4 bases from J, with 22 bases between. CDR1 and CDR2 (germline): SGHRS, YFSETQ.